This entry features one T cell receptor beta chain sequence. Antigen: not known. The data stem from a study of T cell responses to AZD1222 COVID-19 vaccine. Sequencing used immunoSEQ multiplex PCR; TCRdb keeps in-frame clones, though not all of them. The sample has more than 100,000 clones; around 90% are singletons. Study conclusions and caveats: Reports indicate that nearly half of spike-specific TCRs are directed at unmutated variant regions.

This clonotype was sampled from an adult in good health. The source material was peripheral blood, sampled on day 0 of AZD1222 vaccination.

CDR3 nucleotides: TGTGCCAGCAGCTTCAGAGCACAAGAGACCCAGTACTTC. Translating gives CASSFRAQETQYF. V usage is TRBV7-6 and J usage is TRBJ2-5; D not certain. Germline lookup yields CDR1 SGHVS and CDR2 FNYEAQ. Trimming left V 3 bases short and J 2 bases short, with 7 bases between. CDR3 length equals 13 residues. Full variable domain (remainder filled in from reference TRBV7-6 and TRBJ2-5): GAGVSQSPRYKVTKRGQDVALRCDPISGHVSLYWYRQALGQGPEFLTYFNYEAQQDKSGLPNDRFSAERPEGSISTLTIQRTEQRDSAMYRCASSFRAQETQYFGPGTRLLVL.